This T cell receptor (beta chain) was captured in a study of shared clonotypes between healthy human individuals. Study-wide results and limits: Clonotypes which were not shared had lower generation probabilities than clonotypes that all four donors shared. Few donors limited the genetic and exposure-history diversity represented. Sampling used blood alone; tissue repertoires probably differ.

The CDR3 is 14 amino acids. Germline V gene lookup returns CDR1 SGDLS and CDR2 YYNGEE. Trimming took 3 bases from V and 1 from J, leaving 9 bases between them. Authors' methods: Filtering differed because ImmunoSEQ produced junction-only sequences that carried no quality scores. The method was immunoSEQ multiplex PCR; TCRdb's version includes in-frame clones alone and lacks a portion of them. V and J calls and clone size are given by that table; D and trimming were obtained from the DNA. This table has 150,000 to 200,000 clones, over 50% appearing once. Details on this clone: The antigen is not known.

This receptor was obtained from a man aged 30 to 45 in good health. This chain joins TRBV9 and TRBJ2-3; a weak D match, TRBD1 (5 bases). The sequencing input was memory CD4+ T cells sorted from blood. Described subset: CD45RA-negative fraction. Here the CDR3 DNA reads TGTGCCAGCAGCGCCTTACAGGGCACAGATACGCAGTATTTT. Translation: CASSALQGTDTQYF.